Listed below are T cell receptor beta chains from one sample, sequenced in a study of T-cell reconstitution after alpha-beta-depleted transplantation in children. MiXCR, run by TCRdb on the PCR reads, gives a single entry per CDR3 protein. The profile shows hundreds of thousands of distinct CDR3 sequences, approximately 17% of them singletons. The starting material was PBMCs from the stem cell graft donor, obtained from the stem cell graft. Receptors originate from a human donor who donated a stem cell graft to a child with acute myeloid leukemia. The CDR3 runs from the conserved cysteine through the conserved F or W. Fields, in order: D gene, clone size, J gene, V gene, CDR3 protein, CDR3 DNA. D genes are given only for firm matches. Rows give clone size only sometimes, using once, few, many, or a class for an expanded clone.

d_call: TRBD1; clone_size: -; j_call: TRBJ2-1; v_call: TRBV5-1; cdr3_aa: CASSSRPGTGGNEQFF; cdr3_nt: TGCGCCAGCAGCTCCCGTCCCGGGACAGGGGGAAATGAGCAGTTCTTC
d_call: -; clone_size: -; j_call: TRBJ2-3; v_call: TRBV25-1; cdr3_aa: CASSEYSRADTQYF; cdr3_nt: TGTGCCAGCAGTGAATACTCACGAGCAGATACGCAGTATTTT
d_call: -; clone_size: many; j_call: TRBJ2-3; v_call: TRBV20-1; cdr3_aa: CSARDLTIGTDTQYF; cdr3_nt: TGCAGTGCTAGAGATCTCACCATTGGCACAGATACGCAGTATTTT
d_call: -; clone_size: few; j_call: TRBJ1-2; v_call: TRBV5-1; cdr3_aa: CASSFEAGTKEGYTF; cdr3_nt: TGCGCCAGCAGCTTCGAAGCCGGGACCAAGGAGGGCTACACCTTC
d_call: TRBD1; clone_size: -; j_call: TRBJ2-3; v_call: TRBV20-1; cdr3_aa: CNALARTGTDTQYF; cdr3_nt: TGCAATGCCTTAGCCCGGACAGGAACAGATACGCAGTATTTT
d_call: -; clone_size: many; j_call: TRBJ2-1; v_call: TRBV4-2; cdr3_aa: CASSQDLDGEQFF; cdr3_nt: TGTGCCAGCAGCCAAGATCTGGACGGTGAGCAGTTCTTC
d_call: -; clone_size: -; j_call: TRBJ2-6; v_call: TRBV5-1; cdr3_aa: CASSRQATGANVLTF; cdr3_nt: TGCGCCAGCAGCCGCCAGGCAACTGGGGCCAACGTCCTGACTTTC
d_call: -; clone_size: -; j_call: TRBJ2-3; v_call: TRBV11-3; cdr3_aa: CASSLGGVVGGTDTQYF; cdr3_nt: TGTGCCAGCAGCTTAGGGGGGGTGGTGGGGGGCACAGATACGCAGTATTTT
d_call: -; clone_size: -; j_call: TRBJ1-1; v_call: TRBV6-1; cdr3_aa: CASSETLEAFF; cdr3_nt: TGTGCCAGCAGTGAGACCCTTGAAGCTTTCTTT
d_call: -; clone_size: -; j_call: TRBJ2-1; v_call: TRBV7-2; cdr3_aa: CASNTDGKGEQFF; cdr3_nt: TGTGCCAGCAACACGGACGGAAAGGGTGAGCAGTTCTTC
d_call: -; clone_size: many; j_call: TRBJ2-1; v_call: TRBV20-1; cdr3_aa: CSPSTGAGYYNEQFF; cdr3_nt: TGCAGCCCGTCCACCGGGGCAGGGTACTACAATGAGCAGTTCTTC
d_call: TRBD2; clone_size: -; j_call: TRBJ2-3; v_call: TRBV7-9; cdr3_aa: CASSWTSGPRDSQYF; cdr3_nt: TGTGCCAGCAGCTGGACTAGCGGTCCACGGGATTCGCAGTATTTT
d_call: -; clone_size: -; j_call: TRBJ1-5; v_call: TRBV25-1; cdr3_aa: CASSDGYQPQHF; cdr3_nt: TGTGCCAGCTCCGATGGGTATCAGCCCCAGCATTTT
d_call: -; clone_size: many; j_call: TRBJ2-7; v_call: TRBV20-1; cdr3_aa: CSAREDYEQYF; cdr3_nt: TGCAGTGCTAGAGAGGACTACGAGCAGTACTTC
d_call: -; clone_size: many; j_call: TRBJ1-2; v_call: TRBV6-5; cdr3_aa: CASSFNHGYGYTF; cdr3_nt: TGTGCCAGCAGCTTCAACCATGGCTATGGCTACACCTTC
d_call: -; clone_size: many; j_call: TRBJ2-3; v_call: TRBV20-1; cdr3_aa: CSASRGGEDTQYF; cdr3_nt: TGCAGTGCTAGCAGAGGGGGGGAAGATACGCAGTATTTT
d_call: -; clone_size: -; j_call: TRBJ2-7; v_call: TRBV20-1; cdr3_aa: CSARAPLGGLDYEQYF; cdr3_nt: TGCAGTGCTAGGGCCCCCCTCGGGGGCCTAGACTACGAGCAGTACTTC
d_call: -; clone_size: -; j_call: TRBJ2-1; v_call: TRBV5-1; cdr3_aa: CASSYGNSYNEQFF; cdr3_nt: TGCGCCAGCAGCTATGGGAACTCCTACAATGAGCAGTTCTTC
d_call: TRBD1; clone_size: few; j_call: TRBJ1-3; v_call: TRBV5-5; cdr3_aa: CASSYAGGSGNTIYF; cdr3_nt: TGTGCCAGCAGCTACGCAGGGGGCTCTGGAAACACCATATATTTT
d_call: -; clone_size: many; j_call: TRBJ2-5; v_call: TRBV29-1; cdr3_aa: CSVPDRQETQYF; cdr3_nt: TGCAGCGTTCCAGACAGGCAAGAGACCCAGTACTTC
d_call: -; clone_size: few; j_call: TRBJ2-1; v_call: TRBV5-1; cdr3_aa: CATSPGLEYNEQFF; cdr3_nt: TGCGCCACCTCGCCGGGACTCGAATACAATGAGCAGTTCTTC
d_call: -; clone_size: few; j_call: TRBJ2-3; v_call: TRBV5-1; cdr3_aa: CASSLYSGEADTQYF; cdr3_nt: TGCGCCAGCAGCTTGTATTCAGGGGAAGCGGATACGCAGTATTTT
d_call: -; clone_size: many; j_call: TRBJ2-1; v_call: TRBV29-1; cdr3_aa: CSVEDLGQDATNEQFF; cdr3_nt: TGCAGCGTTGAAGACCTAGGCCAGGACGCTACTAATGAGCAGTTCTTC
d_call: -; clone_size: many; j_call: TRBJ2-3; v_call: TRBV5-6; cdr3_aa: CASSFVEQPTDTQYF; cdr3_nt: TGTGCCAGCAGCTTCGTGGAACAGCCCACAGATACGCAGTATTTT
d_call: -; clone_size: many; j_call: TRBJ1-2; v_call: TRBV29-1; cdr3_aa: CSVDGTANGYTF; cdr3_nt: TGCAGCGTTGATGGTACTGCTAATGGCTACACCTTC
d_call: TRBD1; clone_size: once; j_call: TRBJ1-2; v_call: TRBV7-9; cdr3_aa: CASSLAGTGEHGYTF; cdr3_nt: TGTGCCAGCAGCTTAGCGGGGACAGGGGAACATGGCTACACCTTC
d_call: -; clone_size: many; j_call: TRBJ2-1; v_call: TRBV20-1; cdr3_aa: CSARTGTRWDEQFF; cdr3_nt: TGCAGTGCTAGAACCGGGACCCGTTGGGATGAGCAGTTCTTC
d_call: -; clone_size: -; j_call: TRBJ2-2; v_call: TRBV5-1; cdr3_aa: CASSLEAITGELFF; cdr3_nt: TGCGCCAGCAGCTTGGAGGCGATCACCGGGGAGCTGTTTTTT
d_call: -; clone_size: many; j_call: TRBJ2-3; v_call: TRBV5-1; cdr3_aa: CASSSADGSWTDTQYF; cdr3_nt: TGCGCCAGCAGCTCCGCTGATGGGTCTTGGACAGATACGCAGTATTTT
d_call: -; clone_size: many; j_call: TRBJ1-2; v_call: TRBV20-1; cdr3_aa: CSARDRDGGGYTF; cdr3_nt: TGCAGTGCTAGAGATCGAGATGGGGGTGGCTACACCTTC
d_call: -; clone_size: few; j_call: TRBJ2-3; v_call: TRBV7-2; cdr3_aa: CASSLIHTDTQYF; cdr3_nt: TGTGCCAGCAGCTTAATCCACACAGATACGCAGTATTTT
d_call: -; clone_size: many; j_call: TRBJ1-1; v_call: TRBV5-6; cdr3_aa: CASSLLRGMDTEAFF; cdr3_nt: TGTGCCAGCAGCTTACTCAGGGGTATGGACACTGAAGCTTTCTTT
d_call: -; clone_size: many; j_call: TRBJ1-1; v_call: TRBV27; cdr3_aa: CASSYDSQNTEAFF; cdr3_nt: TGTGCCAGCAGTTACGACAGCCAGAACACTGAAGCTTTCTTT